Shown below are 12 T cell receptor beta chains from a single sample sequenced in a study of neoadjuvant anti-PD-1 for oral cavity cancer. Time point reported: after neoadjuvant nivolumab, at surgical resection. Sequencing was performed with immunoSEQ multiplex PCR; in TCRdb, only in-frame clones are kept and a portion is missing. The repertoire has 73,000 or so clones, approximately 81% of them found once; the top ten carry roughly 3.5%. The sample here was PBMCs, taken after nivolumab (anti-PD-1) treatment. These receptors all come from a person between 40 and 80 years old with oral cavity squamous cell carcinoma.

The chain has TRBV7-9 and TRBJ1-4, with 8 bases aligning to TRBD1. The CDR3 has 16 residues. With 3 bases clipped from V and 3 bases from J, the junction kept 6 bases outside the gene matches. Germline assignment: CDR1 SEHNR and CDR2 FQNEAQ (reference sequence). In DNA form, the CDR3 reads TGTGCCAGCAGCTTCGCAGGGGGCAAGTCTAATGAAAAACTGTTTTTT. As protein: CASSFAGGKSNEKLFF.

The chain combines TRBV7-2 with TRBJ1-5, with no clear D. Trimming stripped 1 base from V and 2 bases from J, with 12 bases between. The germline gives CDR1 SGHTA, CDR2 FQGNSA. The CDR3 is made up of 16 amino acids. Here the CDR3 reads CASSLGKGRGNQPQHF. The CDR3 bases are TGTGCCAGCAGCTTAGGAAAAGGGCGAGGCAATCAGCCCCAGCATTTT.

The chain has TRBV11-3 and TRBJ2-1; D gene ambiguous. V lost 2 bases and J lost 5, with 13 bases in between. The CDR3 runs to 15 residues. From germline, CDR1 is SGHNT and CDR2 YENEEA. The CDR3: CASSLLIPRHNEQFF. CDR3 sequence (DNA): TGTGCCAGCAGCTTACTTATCCCCCGCCACAATGAGCAGTTCTTC.

J is TRBJ2-2 and V is TRBV7-9; D could derive from TRBD1 or TRBD2 (6 bases each). V was clipped by 3 bases and J by 5 bases, with 13 bases between them. The germline V gene encodes CDR1 SEHNR and CDR2 FQNEAQ (reference sequence). The CDR3 is 15 residues long. The CDR3 region is CASSLDRLVTGELFF. CDR3 DNA: TGTGCCAGCAGCTTGGACAGACTAGTAACCGGGGAGCTGTTTTTT.

The rearrangement links TRBV5-8 to TRBJ1-5; D is unresolved. CDR1 and CDR2 (germline): SGHTS, YDEGEE. The CDR3 has 12 residues. Trimming cost V 5 bases and J 6 bases, with 9 bases left between them. CDR3 loop: CASRPLSQPQHF. CDR3 bases: TGTGCCAGCAGACCTCTCTCTCAGCCCCAGCATTTT.

V usage is TRBV28 and J usage is TRBJ2-7; D not certain. Trimming cost V 3 bases and J 2 bases, with 11 bases left between them. CDR3 length: 14 amino acids. Germline V gives CDR1 MDHEN, CDR2 SYDVKM. The CDR3 sequence: CASSFTARAYEQYF. The CDR3 DNA sequence: TGTGCCAGCAGTTTCACGGCCAGAGCCTACGAGCAGTACTTC.

J is TRBJ2-4 and V is TRBV14; D unresolved. CDR1 is SGHDN and CDR2 is FVKESK in the germline V gene. The CDR3 length is 14 residues. V shed 4 bases and J shed 7 bases, with 14 bases lying between them. The DNA for the CDR3 is TGTGCCAGCAGCCCGGATCCTTTAGGGAACATTCAGTACTTC. Protein: CASSPDPLGNIQYF.

J is TRBJ2-1 and V is TRBV28; 10 positions match TRBD2. Germline V gene data show CDR1 as MDHEN and CDR2 as SYDVKM. CDR3 size: 15 residues. With 7 bases clipped from V and 4 bases from J, the junction kept 7 bases outside the gene matches. CDR3 sequence: CASIPSGGGYNEQFF. In DNA form, the CDR3 reads TGTGCCAGCATCCCAAGCGGGGGGGGTTACAATGAGCAGTTCTTC.

The chain uses TRBV6-1 and TRBJ1-4; 7 bases align to TRBD1. The germline gives CDR1 MNHNS, CDR2 SASEGT. This CDR3 region has 14 residues. V shed 4 bases and J 7 bases; nucleotides not matched to a gene: 6. CDR3 nucleotide sequence: TGTGCCAGCAGTGTAGCCAGGGGGGTTGAAAAACTGTTTTTT. This encodes CASSVARGVEKLFF.

The gene calls are TRBV19 and TRBJ1-1; no clear D gene. Germline assignment: CDR1 LNHDA and CDR2 SQIVND (reference sequence). This CDR3 has 14 amino acids. V lost 1 base and J lost 1, with 7 bases in between. The CDR3 protein is CASSIGGRNTEAFF. The DNA of the CDR3 is TGTGCCAGTAGTATAGGGGGTAGGAACACTGAAGCTTTCTTT.

The chain links TRBV5-6 to TRBJ2-1, with TRBD1 matching 9 bases. CDR3 size: 15 residues. Losses at the gene ends were 6 bases for V and 7 bases for J; bases not matched to a gene: 11. Germline V lookup: CDR1 SGHDT, CDR2 YYEEEE. CDR3 protein: CASIRQGEAGNEQFF. The CDR3 DNA reads TGTGCCAGCATCCGACAGGGGGAGGCGGGAAATGAGCAGTTCTTC. The entire variable domain, with the rest obtained from reference TRBV5-6 and TRBJ2-1, is as follows: DAGVTQSPTHLIKTRGQQVTLRCSPKSGHDTVSWYQQALGQGPQFIFQYYEEEERQRGNFPDRFSGHQFPNYSSELNVNALLLGDSALYLCASIRQGEAGNEQFFGPGTRLTVL.

J is TRBJ2-5 and V is TRBV5-1; possible D gene TRBD1, 6 bases. V lost 3 bases, J lost 1 base, and 19 bases lay in between. This CDR3 is 17 amino acids long. Germline assignment: CDR1 SGHRS and CDR2 YFSETQ. The CDR3 nucleotides are TGCGCCAGCAGCTCAAATCCGGCTACAGGGCTCCAAGAGACCCAGTACTTC. Amino acids: CASSSNPATGLQETQYF.